This T cell receptor beta chain came from a study of T-cell memory formation after mild COVID-19. This CDR3 contains 16 residues. V gave up 0 bases and J gave up 6 bases; unmatched junction bases: 7. Germline assignment: CDR1 SGHKS and CDR2 YYEKEE (reference sequence). TCRdb passed the 5' RACE reads through MiXCR, listing each CDR3 protein once. The table includes just over 350,000 distinct CDR3 sequences, approximately 15% detected once. The chain recombines TRBV5-5 with TRBJ2-1; 9 bases fit TRBD2. This receptor was identified in a young man who had mild COVID-19 (a few samples of this study predate the infection). Cell type and time point are not known. Sequencing was carried out using PBMCs or a T cell subset sorted from them (not recorded which). In DNA form, the CDR3 reads TGTGCCAGCAGCTTGGGAGCGGGGGGCCCGTCCAATGAGCAGTTCTTC. It encodes CASSLGAGGPSNEQFF.